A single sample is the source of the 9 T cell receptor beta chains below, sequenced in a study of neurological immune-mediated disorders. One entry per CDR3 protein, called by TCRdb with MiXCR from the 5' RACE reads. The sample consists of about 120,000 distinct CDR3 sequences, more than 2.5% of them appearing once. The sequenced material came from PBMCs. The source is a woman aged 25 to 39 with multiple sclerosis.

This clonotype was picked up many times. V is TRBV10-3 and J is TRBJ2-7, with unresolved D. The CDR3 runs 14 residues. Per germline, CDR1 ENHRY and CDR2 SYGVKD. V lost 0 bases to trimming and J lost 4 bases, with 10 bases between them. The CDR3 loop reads CAISESTWSYEQYF. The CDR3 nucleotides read TGTGCCATCAGTGAGTCGACCTGGAGTTACGAGCAGTACTTC.

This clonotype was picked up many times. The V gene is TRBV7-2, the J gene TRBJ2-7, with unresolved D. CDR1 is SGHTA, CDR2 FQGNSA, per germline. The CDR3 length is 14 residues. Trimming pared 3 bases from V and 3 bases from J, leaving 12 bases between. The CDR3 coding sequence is TGTGCCAGCAGCTTTTCTGGCGGAGTCTACGAGCAGTACTTC. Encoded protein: CASSFSGGVYEQYF.

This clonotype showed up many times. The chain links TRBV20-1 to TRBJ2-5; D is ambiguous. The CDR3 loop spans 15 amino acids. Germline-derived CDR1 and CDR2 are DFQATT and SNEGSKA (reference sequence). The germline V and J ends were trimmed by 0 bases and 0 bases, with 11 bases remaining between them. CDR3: CSARDYAKYQETQYF. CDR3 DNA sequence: TGCAGTGCTAGAGATTACGCGAAGTACCAAGAGACCCAGTACTTC.

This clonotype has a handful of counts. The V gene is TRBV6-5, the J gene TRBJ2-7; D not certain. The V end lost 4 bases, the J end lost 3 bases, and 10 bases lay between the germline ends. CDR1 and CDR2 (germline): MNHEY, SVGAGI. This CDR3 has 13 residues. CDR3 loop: CASSSVANYEQYF. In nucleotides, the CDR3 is TGTGCCAGCAGTTCGGTAGCTAACTACGAGCAGTACTTC.

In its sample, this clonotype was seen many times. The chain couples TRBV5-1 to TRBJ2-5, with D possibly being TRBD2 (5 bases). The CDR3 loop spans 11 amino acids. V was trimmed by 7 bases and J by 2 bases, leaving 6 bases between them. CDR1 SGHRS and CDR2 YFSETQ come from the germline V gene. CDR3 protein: CASREQETQYF. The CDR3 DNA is TGCGCCAGCCGGGAACAAGAGACCCAGTACTTC.

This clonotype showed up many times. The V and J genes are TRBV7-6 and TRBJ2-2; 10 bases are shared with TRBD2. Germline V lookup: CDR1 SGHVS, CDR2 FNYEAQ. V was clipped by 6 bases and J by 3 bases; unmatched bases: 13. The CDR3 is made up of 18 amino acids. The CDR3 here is CASRYSPSGSSDTGELFF. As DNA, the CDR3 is TGTGCCAGCAGATACTCCCCTAGCGGGAGCAGCGACACCGGGGAGCTGTTTTTT.

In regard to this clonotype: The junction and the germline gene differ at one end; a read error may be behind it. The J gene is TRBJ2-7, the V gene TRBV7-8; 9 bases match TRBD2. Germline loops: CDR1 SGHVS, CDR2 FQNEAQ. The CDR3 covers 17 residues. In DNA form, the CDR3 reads TGTGTCAGCAGCTTTAGCGGGAGACAACTAGAGGCGTACGAGCAGTACTTC. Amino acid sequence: CVSSFSGRQLEAYEQYF.

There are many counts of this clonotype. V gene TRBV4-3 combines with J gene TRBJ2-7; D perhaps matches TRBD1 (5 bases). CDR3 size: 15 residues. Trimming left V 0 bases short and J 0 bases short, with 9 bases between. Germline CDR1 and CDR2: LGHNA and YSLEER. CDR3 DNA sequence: TGCGCCAGCAGCCAAGAAGGGGTTAGCTCCTACGAGCAGTACTTC. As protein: CASSQEGVSSYEQYF.

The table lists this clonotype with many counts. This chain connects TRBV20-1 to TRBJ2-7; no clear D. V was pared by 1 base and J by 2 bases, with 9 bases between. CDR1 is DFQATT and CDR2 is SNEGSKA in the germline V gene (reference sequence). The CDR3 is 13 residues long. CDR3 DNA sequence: TGCAGTGCTAGAGGTCAGGCCACCTACGAGCAGTACTTC. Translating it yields CSARGQATYEQYF.